These 2 T cell receptor beta chains were all obtained from the same sample, sequenced in a study of shared clonotypes between healthy human individuals. Profiled with immunoSEQ multiplex PCR; TCRdb holds only in-frame clones, not every one. The sample has 2.3 million or so clones; approximately 95% are singletons. Sample: naive CD4+ T cells from PBMCs. This sample's subset: CD45RA+ positively selected. The receptors shown here come from a man between 18 and 35 years old in good health. Some clones in this sample may be carry-over from other donors' samples.

The V and J genes are TRBV27 and TRBJ2-7, with D perhaps being TRBD1 or TRBD2 (7 bases each). V dropped 3 bases and J dropped 6 bases, with 12 bases sitting between them. This CDR3 has 13 amino acids. Germline V gene lookup returns CDR1 MNHEY and CDR2 SMNVEV (reference sequence). The CDR3 is CASSLIRGGEQYF. The CDR3 region has the DNA TGTGCCAGCAGTTTGATCAGGGGGGGCGAGCAGTACTTC.

This chain joins TRBV30 and TRBJ2-7, with D maybe TRBD1 (6 bases). CDR1 and CDR2 (germline): GTSNPN, SVGIG (reference sequence). The length of the CDR3 is 15 residues. V was pared by 3 bases and J by 3 bases, with 18 bases between. CDR3 amino acids: CAWRDVRTANYEQYF. CDR3 DNA: TGTGCCTGGAGGGACGTGCGGACAGCTAACTACGAGCAGTACTTC.